This T cell receptor (beta chain) emerged from a study of T cells in Graves' hyperthyroidism and ophthalmopathy (dated by TCRdb to between 2019 and 2020). Concerning the study at large: Peripheral blood samples were taken at the time of initial diagnosis, prior to any treatment. Following sampling, methimazole starting at 30 mg daily was given to hyperthyroidism patients, and high-dose intravenous methylprednisolone was given to ophthalmopathy patients. Prospective prediction of ophthalmopathy was tested in an independent validation cohort of 18 to 20 hyperthyroidism patients and around 16 patients who later progressed to ophthalmopathy. The paper reports TCR Vbeta CDR3 sequencing of some 140 peripheral blood samples: under 45 ophthalmopathy, about 75 hyperthyroidism and around 17 progressor patients. TCR V-J signatures able to tell the groups apart were searched for in a discovery cohort of some 100 patients, of whom around 42 had Graves' ophthalmopathy and roughly 57 had stable Graves' hyperthyroidism. In several Graves' hyperthyroidism patients, the study also compared T-cell repertoires from thyroid tissue with T-cell repertoires from blood. The 90 to 100 discovery patients were randomly split 7:3 into training and test sets.

The TCR beta CDR3 regions were amplified from the RNA transcripts. A first-round RT-PCR of the TCR CDR3 used the HTBI primer set with the Qiagen OneStep RT-PCR kit. A second multiplex PCR round built the libraries, followed by size selection and purification. Libraries were sequenced paired-end with 100 bp reads on an Illumina HiSeq2000. The authors' analysis ran thus. SOAPnuke was used to process the raw data, with reads discarded if the reads contained adapters or uncalled bases, had a mean Phred below 15, or lacked an exact constant-primer or identifier match. COPE v1.2.5 was used to merge high-quality paired reads, and clonotypes were defined as unique nucleotide sequences. Clonotypes were aligned to IMGT TRBV, TRBD and TRBJ reference segments using MiTCR v1.1. The analysis was restricted to V-J combinations with a frequency above 0.0001, which together covered just over 99% of the repertoires. A TCS score was defined as the ratio between F50 (clonal expansion) and ExV (chaos), using BLOSUM62-based TCRdist between CDR3 peptides within each V-J. Welch's t-statistics and random forest reduced around 550 V-J features to fewer than 15, which were used in a naive Bayes classifier (R e1071). TCRdb reprocessing: public reads trimmed at Q25 with fastp, clones called with MiXCR, in-frame beta chains kept. Every distinct CDR3 protein forms one entry, paired with its most common genes and DNA. The V and J calls come from TCRdb's annotation, not from the publication. This sample lists some 560,000 distinct CDR3 sequences; approximately 14% were detected once. The ten largest account for around 6.6% of the sample.

Including the terminal cysteine and phenylalanine, the CDR3 comprises 13 residues. The sequence is cut down to CDR3 DNA, 39 bases in frame from base 1. Here V drops 2 bases and J drops 12 bases, and the junction holds 5 bases not matched to any gene. Stable Graves' hyperthyroidism was defined as the absence of progression to ophthalmopathy over 18 months of follow-up. The hyperthyroidism patients were between 18 and 65 years old and newly diagnosed, with a disease duration of less than 2 months. Patients with uncontrolled infections, other autoimmune diseases, pregnancy or lactation were excluded. Diagnoses were based on clinical symptoms, serum thyroxine and TRAb, thyroid ultrasound and orbital computed tomography. Ficoll-Paque density gradient centrifugation was used to isolate PBMCs from approximately 10 ml of fresh peripheral blood. Total RNA was extracted using Trizol reagent, and RNA quality was assessed on an Agilent 2100 Bioanalyzer.

A word on this clonotype: It has no known antigen specificity. No much larger clone is present one base from it, and per-base qualities are unavailable.

The investigation overall reported the following: In validation, the model predicted progression to ophthalmopathy with approximately 71% sensitivity and 72% to 85% specificity, a median of 6.5 months before onset. Ophthalmopathy was separated from stable hyperthyroidism by a 13 V-J signature model, with approximately 85% sensitivity and roughly 81% specificity obtained in cross-validation and 80%/75% obtained in testing. Blood samples also contained most of the expanded thyroid clonotypes (frequency above 0.001), which suggests that blood repertoires may reflect thyroid immune responses. Sample size was not statistically predetermined, and investigators were not blinded to group allocation.

The origin of this receptor is a woman in her twenties or thirties with Graves' hyperthyroidism. Sequenced input: blood. The chain is made from TRBV6-7 and TRBJ2-1; TRBD1 aligns with 9 central bases. TRBV6-7 is given ORF status, its function remaining uncertain. The DNA sequence is given as TGTGCCAGCAGTTACGGACAGGGGTCGGGGCAGTTCTTC. Translated, this is CASSYGQGSGQFF.